One sample yielded the 4 T cell receptor beta chains listed below, sequenced in a study of T cell responses to AZD1222 COVID-19 vaccine. Sequencing was performed with immunoSEQ multiplex PCR; in TCRdb, only in-frame clones are kept and a portion is missing. The table has about 120,000 clones, around 90% seen once; the top ten hold just over 4%. The specimen was peripheral blood, collected 28 days after the second dose of the MenACWY control vaccine. All receptors come from an adult who received the MenACWY meningococcal vaccine as a control.

The chain is built from TRBV6-6 and TRBJ2-5; D gene ambiguous. The CDR3 length is 12 residues. Trimming removed 4 bases from V and 1 base from J, with 4 bases in between. The germline V gene has CDR1 MNHNY and CDR2 SVGAGI (reference sequence). CDR3 residues: CASSSPQETQYF. The CDR3 coding sequence is TGTGCCAGCAGTTCCCCCCAAGAGACCCAGTACTTC.

The gene calls are TRBV5-1 and TRBJ1-2; D gene unclear. The CDR3 sequence is 14 residues long. V lost 0 bases to trimming and J lost 8 bases, with 14 bases between them. The germline CDR1 and CDR2 sequences are SGHRS and YFSETQ. The CDR3 region has the DNA TGCGCCAGCAGCTTGGTACAGATGTTGGAAGGCTACACCTTC. Its translation: CASSLVQMLEGYTF.

The J gene is TRBJ2-2, the V gene TRBV29-1; D is uncertain. Trimming removed 4 bases from V and 5 bases from J, with 8 bases in between. Germline V gene data show CDR1 as SQVTM and CDR2 as ANQGSEA. The CDR3 is made up of 12 amino acids. CDR3 sequence (DNA): TGCAGCGTTGTTTGGGTGACCGGGGAGCTGTTTTTT. It codes for CSVVWVTGELFF.

This clone came up once. The chain recombines TRBV5-1 with TRBJ2-3; perhaps D is TRBD1 or TRBD2 (5 bases each). This CDR3 is 13 amino acids long. Trimming cost V 4 bases and J 5 bases, with 11 bases left between them. The germline V gene has CDR1 SGHRS and CDR2 YFSETQ. DNA for the CDR3: TGCGCCAGCAGCAAGGGGAGAGGAGATACGCAGTATTTT. It translates to CASSKGRGDTQYF.